Listed below are T cell receptor beta chains from one sample, sequenced in a study of blood T cell repertoires in COVID-19. Here immunoSEQ multiplex PCR was the method, and the copy in TCRdb shows in-frame clones only, minus some. This sample carries tens of thousands of clones, roughly 78% of them seen once, and the ten largest clones take under 11%. The source material was peripheral blood. All receptors come from a man in his fifties or sixties with acute or convalescent COVID-19. CDR3s include the opening cysteine and the closing phenylalanine or tryptophan. A D gene is named only where the DNA matches it firmly. Clone size is shown for a subset of rows, as once, few, many or a class of expanded clone.

j_gene,v_gene,abundance,d_gene,CDR3aa,CDR3nt
TRBJ2-3,TRBV19,.,TRBD2,CASTAGGPADTQYF,TGTGCCAGCACCGCGGGGGGCCCCGCAGATACGCAGTATTTT
TRBJ2-7,TRBV28,.,.,CASSLSGRGYEQYF,TGTGCCAGCAGTCTATCGGGCAGGGGCTACGAGCAGTACTTC
TRBJ1-4,TRBV29-1,.,.,CSVENRPFNEKLFF,TGCAGCGTCGAGAATCGCCCCTTCAATGAAAAACTGTTTTTT
TRBJ2-3,TRBV24-1,once,.,CATSDFLTDTQYF,TGTGCCACCAGTGATTTCCTCACAGATACGCAGTATTTT
TRBJ2-5,TRBV11-2,.,TRBD2,CASSTREEETQYF,TGTGCCAGCAGCACCCGGGAGGAAGAGACCCAGTACTTC
TRBJ2-1,TRBV28,.,TRBD2,CASSFSGLAVQWQFF,TGTGCCAGCAGTTTTTCGGGACTAGCGGTCCAGTGGCAGTTCTTC
TRBJ2-2,TRBV25-1,.,TRBD1,CASIGTGLNTGELFF,TGTGCCAGCATCGGGACAGGCCTAAACACCGGGGAGCTGTTTTTT
TRBJ2-1,TRBV7-2,.,TRBD2,CASSLARLAGGSNEQFF,TGTGCCAGCAGCTTAGCCCGACTAGCGGGGGGCTCCAATGAGCAGTTCTTC
TRBJ1-6,TRBV28,.,.,CASRDPGDNSPLHF,TGTGCCAGCAGAGACCCGGGAGATAATTCACCCCTCCACTTT
TRBJ1-2,TRBV10-3,.,TRBD1,CAISERPGQGVDGYTF,TGTGCCATCAGTGAGCGGCCCGGACAGGGAGTCGATGGCTACACCTTC
TRBJ2-1,TRBV24-1,.,TRBD2,CATRGTSDYNEQFF,TGTGCCACCAGGGGGACTAGCGACTACAATGAGCAGTTCTTC
TRBJ2-1,TRBV6-1,.,TRBD2,CASSEAGRLAGVTNEQFF,TGTGCCAGCAGTGAAGCGGGACGTCTAGCGGGGGTCACTAATGAGCAGTTCTTC
TRBJ2-3,TRBV7-8,.,.,CASSLEEGTDTQYF,TGTGCCAGCAGCTTGGAGGAGGGCACAGATACGCAGTATTTT
TRBJ2-3,TRBV7-2,.,.,CASSRIGGDTQYF,TGTGCCAGCAGCCGGATCGGAGGAGATACGCAGTATTTT
TRBJ2-1,TRBV18,.,TRBD1,CASSRDRMGNNEQFF,TGTGCCAGCTCACGGGACAGGATGGGCAACAATGAGCAGTTCTTC
TRBJ2-7,TRBV7-9,few,TRBD2,CASSGRGHEQYF,TGTGCCAGCAGCGGGAGGGGACACGAGCAGTACTTC
TRBJ2-1,TRBV11-2,.,TRBD2,CASSSGLAGHNEQFF,TGTGCCAGCAGCTCGGGACTAGCGGGGCACAATGAGCAGTTCTTC
TRBJ2-7,TRBV19,.,TRBD2,CASSMRPAGPLYEQYF,TGTGCCAGTAGTATGCGGCCAGCGGGGCCCCTCTACGAGCAGTACTTC
TRBJ1-1,TRBV3-1/TRBV3-2,.,TRBD1,CASSPGGETEAFF,TGTGCCAGCAGCCCAGGGGGCGAAACTGAAGCTTTCTTT
TRBJ1-2,TRBV12-3/TRBV12-4,once,.,CASSTTGSSGYTF,TGTGCCAGCAGTACTACAGGGTCGTCTGGCTACACCTTC
TRBJ1-1,TRBV30,.,.,CASVGNTEAFF,TGTGCCTCCGTCGGGAACACTGAAGCTTTCTTT
TRBJ2-1,TRBV5-4,.,TRBD2,CASRPLTSAMGNEQFF,TGTGCCTCCCGCCCCCTTACTAGCGCTATGGGGAATGAGCAGTTCTTC
TRBJ2-5,TRBV24-1,.,TRBD1,CATSDPGTGKETQYF,TGTGCCACCAGTGATCCCGGGACAGGGAAAGAGACCCAGTACTTC
TRBJ2-3,TRBV5-1,.,TRBD2,CASSLGTSGNADTQYF,TGCGCCAGCAGCTTGGGGACTAGCGGGAATGCAGATACGCAGTATTTT
TRBJ2-2,TRBV18,.,.,CASSAQGGNTGELFF,TGTGCCAGCTCAGCCCAGGGGGGAAACACCGGGGAGCTGTTTTTT
TRBJ2-5,TRBV30,once,.,CAWSVRKGETQYF,TGTGCCTGGAGTGTACGGAAGGGGGAGACCCAGTACTTC